Below are 26 T cell receptor beta chains sequenced from a single sample in a study of T cells in localized non-small cell lung cancer. Using immunoSEQ multiplex PCR, the repertoire was profiled, and TCRdb retains in-frame clones only, with some absent. The sample carries tens of thousands of clones, 75% to 85% recorded once. This specimen was PBMCs, taken before any cancer treatment. These receptors all stem from a man aged 40 to 70 with stage II lung adenocarcinoma.

The rearrangement joins TRBV28 to TRBJ2-7, with 7 bases identical to TRBD1. In germline, CDR1 is MDHEN, CDR2 SYDVKM. With V trimmed by 5 bases and J by 2 bases, 9 bases remained unmatched. This CDR3 contains 15 residues. The DNA of the CDR3 is TGTGCCAGCAGTATGACAGGGACGTTGGCCTACGAGCAGTACTTC. This gives the protein CASSMTGTLAYEQYF.

The rearrangement uses TRBV6-6 and TRBJ2-2; 8 bases agree with TRBD2. Unmatched junction bases numbered 3, after V lost 2 bases and J lost 1 base. In germline, CDR1 is MNHNY, CDR2 SVGAGI (reference sequence). This CDR3 has 16 amino acids. This CDR3 reads CASSYSGSGNTGELFF. The CDR3 region has the DNA TGTGCCAGCAGTTACAGCGGGAGTGGGAACACCGGGGAGCTGTTTTTT.

V is TRBV4-2 and J is TRBJ2-5; maybe TRBD1 (6 bases). Germline CDR1 and CDR2: LGHNA and YNFKEQ. Trimming left V 4 bases short and J 5 bases short, with 23 bases between. CDR3 length: 17 amino acids. The CDR3 sequence is CASSPSNRGGTGETQYF. CDR3 nucleotides: TGTGCCAGCAGCCCGAGTAATCGGGGTGGCACAGGGGAGACCCAGTACTTC.

The chain employs TRBV19 and TRBJ2-7, with D tentatively TRBD1 or TRBD2 (5 bases each). Germline loops: CDR1 LNHDA, CDR2 SQIVND (reference sequence). V was clipped by 5 bases and J by 7 bases, with 12 bases between them. The CDR3 runs to 12 residues. CDR3 DNA: TGTGCCAGTAGTCCCGGGACCTGGGAGCAGTACTTC. Protein product: CASSPGTWEQYF.

The sample holds a few counts of this clone. The V gene is TRBV19, the J gene TRBJ1-2; D is unclear. The CDR3 contains 15 residues. The V and J ends lost 5 bases and 1 base respectively, with 14 bases between them. Germline V lookup: CDR1 LNHDA, CDR2 SQIVND (reference sequence). The CDR3 spells CASSPEKTLNYGYTF. The CDR3 nucleotides read TGTGCCAGTAGTCCAGAAAAAACCCTTAACTATGGCTACACCTTC.

The chain has TRBV7-2 and TRBJ2-1; possible D gene TRBD1, 6 bases. In germline, CDR1 is SGHTA, CDR2 FQGNSA. CDR3 length: 14 amino acids. Trimming removed 7 bases at V and 4 bases at J, with 14 bases between. For the CDR3, the DNA is TGTGCCAGCACCACAGACCAGGGGTACAATGAGCAGTTCTTC. It yields the protein CASTTDQGYNEQFF.

The chain employs TRBV7-9 and TRBJ2-5; TRBD2 matches 13 bases. V lost 6 bases, J lost 5 bases, and 3 bases stayed unmatched. Per the germline V gene, CDR1 is SEHNR and CDR2 is FQNEAQ (reference sequence). The CDR3 extends over 14 amino acids. The chain's CDR3 is CASRRTSGSETQYF. For the CDR3, the DNA is TGTGCCAGCAGAAGGACTAGCGGGAGTGAGACCCAGTACTTC.

This clone was recorded once. The CDR3 DNA is TGTGCCAGCAGCCCCCTAACCCAGGGCCTAGGAAGCGAAAAACTGTTTTTT. Translating gives CASSPLTQGLGSEKLFF. The genes are TRBV7-6 and TRBJ1-4; weak D call: TRBD1 (5 bases). This CDR3 is built from 17 residues. V gave up 5 bases and J gave up 8 bases, with 24 bases separating them. Germline V gene data show CDR1 as SGHVS and CDR2 as FNYEAQ. Together with reference TRBV7-6 and TRBJ1-4, the CDR3 gives the full variable domain: GAGVSQSPRYKVTKRGQDVALRCDPISGHVSLYWYRQALGQGPEFLTYFNYEAQQDKSGLPNDRFSAERPEGSISTLTIQRTEQRDSAMYRCASSPLTQGLGSEKLFFGSGTQLSVL.

The rearrangement uses TRBV7-6 and TRBJ2-6; no clear D. CDR1 is SGHVS and CDR2 is FNYEAQ in the germline V gene. This CDR3 is 15 amino acids long. Trimming stripped 1 base from V and 0 bases from J, with 4 bases between. The CDR3 nucleotides are TGTGCCAGCAGCTTAGGAATCTCTGGGGCCAACGTCCTGACTTTC. This gives the protein CASSLGISGANVLTF.

V is TRBV14 and J is TRBJ2-1; D gene ambiguous. V was cut by 4 bases and J by 3 bases, with 16 bases left in between. Germline V gene data show CDR1 as SGHDN and CDR2 as FVKESK. This CDR3 region has 16 residues. This CDR3 reads CASSPPGSGDYNEQFF. For the CDR3, the DNA is TGTGCCAGCAGCCCCCCCGGGTCAGGCGACTACAATGAGCAGTTCTTC.

This clone was seen just once. The rearrangement uses TRBV5-5 and TRBJ1-3, with D perhaps TRBD1 (6 bases). V lost 3 bases and J 3 bases, leaving 16 bases between the germline ends. In germline, CDR1 is SGHKS, CDR2 YYEKEE (reference sequence). This CDR3 has 16 amino acids. CDR3 loop: CASSSGQSTGGNTIYF. CDR3 bases: TGTGCCAGCAGCTCAGGACAGTCTACTGGTGGAAACACCATATATTTT.

The V call is TRBV28, the J call TRBJ2-7; 7 bases map to TRBD2. Germline V gene data show CDR1 as MDHEN and CDR2 as SYDVKM. The CDR3 loop spans 14 amino acids. Trimming took 2 bases from V and 7 from J; bases not matched to a gene: 8. In nucleotides, the CDR3 is TGTGCCAGCAGTTTACCCCCTGGGGGAGGGGAGCAGTACTTC. The encoded protein is CASSLPPGGGEQYF.

This clone was recorded a few times. The chain is built from TRBV6-5 and TRBJ1-5, with a possible D match to TRBD1 (5 bases). Germline V gene sequence: CDR1 MNHEY, CDR2 SVGAGI. The CDR3 is made up of 14 amino acids. Trimming left V 2 bases short and J 2 bases short, with 7 bases between. CDR3 residues: CASSYGRGNQPQHF. In DNA form, the CDR3 reads TGTGCCAGCAGTTACGGCAGGGGCAATCAGCCCCAGCATTTT.

The gene calls are TRBV5-1 and TRBJ2-7, with a tentative D call TRBD1 (5 bases). The V gene's germline CDR1 is SGHRS and CDR2 YFSETQ. V was trimmed by 0 bases and J by 5 bases, leaving 9 bases between them. The CDR3 covers 13 residues. The CDR3 spells CASSLGQSDEQYF. CDR3 nucleotide sequence: TGCGCCAGCAGCTTGGGACAGAGTGACGAGCAGTACTTC.

CDR3 sequence (DNA): TGTGCCAGCAGTTTATCCGCGGGCTATGGCTACACCTTC. Translating it yields CASSLSAGYGYTF. V gene TRBV28 combines with J gene TRBJ1-2, with D unresolved. The length of the CDR3 is 13 residues. Germline-derived CDR1 and CDR2 are MDHEN and SYDVKM. V was shortened by 1 base and J by 4 bases, with 7 bases between the two germline ends.

The chain links TRBV28 to TRBJ2-7; no clear D. Germline CDR1 and CDR2: MDHEN and SYDVKM. The V end lost 1 base, the J end lost 5 bases, and 3 bases lay between the germline ends. This CDR3 is built from 11 residues. Here the CDR3 DNA reads TGTGCCAGCAGTTTATTTAACGAGCAGTACTTC. It translates to CASSLFNEQYF.

The chain uses TRBV18 and TRBJ2-3; 8 nucleotides align to TRBD1. Germline CDR1 and CDR2: KGHSH and LQKENI. The CDR3 runs 14 residues. The trim removed 10 bases at V and 0 bases at J, leaving 6 bases unmatched. CDR3 coding DNA: TGTGCCACGACAGGGGACAGGAGCACAGATACGCAGTATTTT. Translating gives CATTGDRSTDTQYF.

The V gene is TRBV28, the J gene TRBJ1-2; 7 nucleotides match TRBD1. With V trimmed by 5 bases and J by 5 bases, 8 bases remained unmatched. Germline lookup yields CDR1 MDHEN and CDR2 SYDVKM. This CDR3 region has 14 residues. CDR3: CASSPPGQTYGYTF. The DNA of the CDR3 is TGTGCCAGCAGTCCCCCGGGACAGACTTATGGCTACACCTTC.

This sequence joins TRBV9 and TRBJ2-7; D gene uncertain. V lost 4 bases and J 5 bases, leaving 7 bases between the germline ends. CDR1 and CDR2 from the germline V gene are SGDLS and YYNGEE. This CDR3 is 11 amino acids long. The DNA of the CDR3 is TGTGCCAGCAGCCGGGTCCACGAGCAGTACTTC. Its protein product is CASSRVHEQYF.

V is TRBV13 and J is TRBJ1-4; weak D call: TRBD1 (5 bases). Trimming took 2 bases from V and 5 from J, leaving 9 bases between them. Looked up from germline, CDR1 is PRHDT and CDR2 is FYEKMQ (reference sequence). The CDR3 sequence is 14 residues long. CDR3 sequence: CASSLRGGNEKLFF. Written as DNA, the CDR3 is TGTGCCAGCAGCTTACGGGGCGGGAATGAAAAACTGTTTTTT.

This clone was observed a few times. The V call is TRBV18, the J call TRBJ2-7; D unresolved. Germline values: CDR1 KGHSH, CDR2 LQKENI. CDR3 length: 13 amino acids. V shed 1 base and J shed 7 bases, with 11 bases lying between them. The CDR3 loop reads CASSPRGLEEQYF. In nucleotides, the CDR3 is TGTGCCAGCTCACCACGCGGTTTGGAGGAGCAGTACTTC.

As DNA, the CDR3 is TGTGCCAGCTCACCAGGACAGAAAGAAGGTCAGCCCCAGCATTTT. It yields the protein CASSPGQKEGQPQHF. The rearrangement uses TRBV18 and TRBJ1-5, with D perhaps TRBD1 (6 bases). Trimming shortened V by 2 bases and J by 6 bases, and 14 bases separated the two germline ends. The CDR3 loop spans 15 amino acids. CDR1 and CDR2 from the germline V gene are KGHSH and LQKENI.

The chain couples TRBV5-1 to TRBJ2-7; 8 nucleotides agree with TRBD1. Trimming took 4 bases from V and 5 from J; bases not matched to a gene: 8. The CDR3 runs 14 residues. Germline lookup yields CDR1 SGHRS and CDR2 YFSETQ. The CDR3 protein is CASSRSGQVNEQYF. CDR3 DNA sequence: TGCGCCAGCAGCAGGTCGGGACAGGTAAACGAGCAGTACTTC.

The genes are TRBV5-1 and TRBJ2-5; D call uncertain. V was trimmed by 3 bases and J by 6 bases, leaving 15 bases between them. Germline CDR1 SGHRS, CDR2 YFSETQ. The length of the CDR3 is 14 residues. The CDR3: CASSWIPADQTQYF. The CDR3 coding sequence is TGCGCCAGCAGCTGGATCCCGGCTGACCAGACCCAGTACTTC.

This sequence joins TRBV28 and TRBJ2-7, with 13 bases identical to TRBD2. The V and J ends lost 5 bases and 6 bases, in that order; junction bases with no gene match: 10. Germline CDR1 is MDHEN and CDR2 is SYDVKM. The CDR3 is 16 amino acids. In DNA form, the CDR3 reads TGTGCCAGCAGTCCAAGGACTAGCGGGAGAAGGGGCGAGCAGTACTTC. It codes for CASSPRTSGRRGEQYF.

The chain recombines TRBV5-1 with TRBJ2-7; the D is unclear. V was clipped by 0 bases and J by 0 bases, with 7 bases between them. Per the germline V gene, CDR1 is SGHRS and CDR2 is YFSETQ. The CDR3 consists of 14 residues. The CDR3, as DNA: TGCGCCAGCAGCTTGGAGGTTACCTCCTACGAGCAGTACTTC. This codes for CASSLEVTSYEQYF.